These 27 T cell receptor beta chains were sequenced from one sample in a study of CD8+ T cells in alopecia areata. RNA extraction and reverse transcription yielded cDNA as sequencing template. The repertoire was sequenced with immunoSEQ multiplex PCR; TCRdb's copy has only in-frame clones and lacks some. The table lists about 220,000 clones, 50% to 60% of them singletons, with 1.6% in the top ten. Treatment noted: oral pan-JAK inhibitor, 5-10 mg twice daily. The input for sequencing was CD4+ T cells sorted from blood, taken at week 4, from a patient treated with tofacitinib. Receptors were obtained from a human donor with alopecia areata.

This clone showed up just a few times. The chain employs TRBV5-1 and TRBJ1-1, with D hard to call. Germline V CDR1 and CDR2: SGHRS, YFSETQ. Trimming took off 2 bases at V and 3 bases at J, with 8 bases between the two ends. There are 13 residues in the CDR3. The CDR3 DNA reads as TGCGCCAGCAGCTTAGACACTTACACTGAAGCTTTCTTT. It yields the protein CASSLDTYTEAFF.

The CDR3 reads CASSPLAGADTQYF. The DNA of the CDR3 is TGTGCCAGCAGCCCCTTAGCGGGAGCAGATACGCAGTATTTT. The chain couples TRBV7-3 to TRBJ2-3; 9 nucleotides align to TRBD2. The CDR3 runs to 14 residues. V lost 5 bases, J lost 4 bases, and 4 bases stayed unmatched. The germline CDR1 and CDR2 sequences are SGHTA and FQGTGA.

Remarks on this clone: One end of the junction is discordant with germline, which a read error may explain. The CDR3 DNA sequence: TGTGCCAGTAGTATCCGACACTTC. Translating gives CASSIRHF. The chain employs TRBV19 and TRBJ2-4, with D unresolved. The CDR3 has 8 amino acids. Germline V gene lookup returns CDR1 LNHDA and CDR2 SQIVND (reference sequence).

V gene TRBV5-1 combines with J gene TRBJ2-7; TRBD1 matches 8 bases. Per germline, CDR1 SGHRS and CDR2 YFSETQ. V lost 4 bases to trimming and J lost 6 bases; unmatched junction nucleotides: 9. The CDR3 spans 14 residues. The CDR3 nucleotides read TGCGCCAGCAGCAGGGACGACAGGGGCAGCGAGCAGTACTTC. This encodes CASSRDDRGSEQYF.

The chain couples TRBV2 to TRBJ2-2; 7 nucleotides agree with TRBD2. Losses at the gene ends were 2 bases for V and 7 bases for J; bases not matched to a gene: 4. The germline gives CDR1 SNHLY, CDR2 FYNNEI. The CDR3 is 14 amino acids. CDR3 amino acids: CASSETLAIGELFF. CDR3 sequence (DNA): TGTGCCAGCAGTGAAACACTAGCGATCGGGGAGCTGTTTTTT. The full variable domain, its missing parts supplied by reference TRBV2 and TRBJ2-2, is EPEVTQTPSHQVTQMGQEVILRCVPISNHLYFYWYRQILGQKVEFLVSFYNNEISEKSEIFDDQFSVERPDGSNFTLKIRSTKLEDSAMYFCASSETLAIGELFFGEGSRLTVL.

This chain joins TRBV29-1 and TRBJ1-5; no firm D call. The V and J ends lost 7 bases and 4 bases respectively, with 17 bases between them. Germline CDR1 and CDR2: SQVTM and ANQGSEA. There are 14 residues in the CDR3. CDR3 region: CSASGGSDNQPQHF. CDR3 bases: TGCAGCGCCTCAGGAGGGTCAGATAATCAGCCCCAGCATTTT.

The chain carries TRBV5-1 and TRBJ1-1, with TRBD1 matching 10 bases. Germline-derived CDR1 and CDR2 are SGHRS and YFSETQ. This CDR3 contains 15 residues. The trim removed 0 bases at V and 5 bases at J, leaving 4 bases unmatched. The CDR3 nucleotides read TGCGCCAGCAGCTTGGAGGGACAGGGGTGGACTGAAGCTTTCTTT. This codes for CASSLEGQGWTEAFF. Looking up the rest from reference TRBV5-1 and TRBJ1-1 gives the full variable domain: KAGVTQTPRYLIKTRGQQVTLSCSPISGHRSVSWYQQTPGQGLQFLFEYFSETQRNKGNFPGRFSGRQFSNSRSEMNVSTLELGDSALYLCASSLEGQGWTEAFFGQGTRLTVV.

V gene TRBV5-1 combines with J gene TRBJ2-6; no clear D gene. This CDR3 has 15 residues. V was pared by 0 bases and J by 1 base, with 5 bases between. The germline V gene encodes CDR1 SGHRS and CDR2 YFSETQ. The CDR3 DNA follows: TGCGCCAGCAGCTTGGGGTCTTCTGGGGCCAACGTCCTGACTTTC. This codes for CASSLGSSGANVLTF.

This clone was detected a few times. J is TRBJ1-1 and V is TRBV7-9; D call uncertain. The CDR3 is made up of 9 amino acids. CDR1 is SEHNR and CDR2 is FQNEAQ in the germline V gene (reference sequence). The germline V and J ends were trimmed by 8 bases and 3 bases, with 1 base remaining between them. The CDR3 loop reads CASDTEAFF. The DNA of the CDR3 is TGTGCCAGCGACACTGAAGCTTTCTTT.

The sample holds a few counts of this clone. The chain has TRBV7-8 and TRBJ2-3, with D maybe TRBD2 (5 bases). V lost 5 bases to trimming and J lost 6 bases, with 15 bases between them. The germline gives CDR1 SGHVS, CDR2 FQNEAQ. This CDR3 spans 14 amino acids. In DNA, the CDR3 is TGTGCCAGCAGCCTCCGGGGAAGGCTGGATACGCAGTATTTT. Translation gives CASSLRGRLDTQYF. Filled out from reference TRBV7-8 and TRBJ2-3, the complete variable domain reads GAGVSQSPRYKVAKRGQDVALRCDPISGHVSLFWYQQALGQGPEFLTYFQNEAQLDKSGLPSDRFFAERPEGSVSTLKIQRTQQEDSAVYLCASSLRGRLDTQYFGPGTRLTVL.

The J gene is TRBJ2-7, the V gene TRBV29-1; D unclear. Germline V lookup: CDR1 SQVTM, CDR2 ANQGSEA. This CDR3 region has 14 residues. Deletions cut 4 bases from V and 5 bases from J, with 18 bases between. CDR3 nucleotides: TGCAGCGTTGCTCGGCAGGCGATTTGGAACGAGCAGTACTTC. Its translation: CSVARQAIWNEQYF.

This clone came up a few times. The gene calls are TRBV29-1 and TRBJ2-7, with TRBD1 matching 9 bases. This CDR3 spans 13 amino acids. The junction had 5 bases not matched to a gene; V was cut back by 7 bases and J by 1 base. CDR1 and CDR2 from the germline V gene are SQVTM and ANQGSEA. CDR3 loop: CSGQGQGSYEQYF. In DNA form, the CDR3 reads TGCAGCGGCCAGGGACAGGGATCCTACGAGCAGTACTTC.

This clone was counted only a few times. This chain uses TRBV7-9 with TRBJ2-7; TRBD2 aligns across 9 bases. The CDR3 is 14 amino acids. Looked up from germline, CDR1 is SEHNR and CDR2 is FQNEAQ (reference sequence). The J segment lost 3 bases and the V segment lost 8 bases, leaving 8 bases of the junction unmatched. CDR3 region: CASGIAGVNYEQYF. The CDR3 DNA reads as TGTGCCAGCGGAATAGCGGGGGTGAACTACGAGCAGTACTTC.

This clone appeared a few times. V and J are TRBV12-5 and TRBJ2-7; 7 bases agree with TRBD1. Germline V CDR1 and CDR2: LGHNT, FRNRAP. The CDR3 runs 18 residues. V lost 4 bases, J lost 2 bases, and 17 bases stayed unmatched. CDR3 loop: CASGSLRQGRNGAYEQYF. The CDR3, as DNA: TGTGCTAGTGGTTCCCTCCGACAGGGTAGGAACGGGGCCTACGAGCAGTACTTC.

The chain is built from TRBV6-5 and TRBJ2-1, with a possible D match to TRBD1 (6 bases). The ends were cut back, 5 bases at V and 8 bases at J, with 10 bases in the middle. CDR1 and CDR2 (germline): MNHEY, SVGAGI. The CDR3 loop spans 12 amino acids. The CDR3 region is CASSPRGYEQFF. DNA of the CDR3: TGTGCCAGCAGTCCCAGGGGTTATGAGCAGTTCTTC.

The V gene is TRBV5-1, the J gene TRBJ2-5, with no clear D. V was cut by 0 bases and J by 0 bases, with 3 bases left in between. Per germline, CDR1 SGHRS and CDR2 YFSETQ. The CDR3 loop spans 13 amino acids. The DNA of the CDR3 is TGCGCCAGCAGCTTGGTATACCAAGAGACCCAGTACTTC. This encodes CASSLVYQETQYF.

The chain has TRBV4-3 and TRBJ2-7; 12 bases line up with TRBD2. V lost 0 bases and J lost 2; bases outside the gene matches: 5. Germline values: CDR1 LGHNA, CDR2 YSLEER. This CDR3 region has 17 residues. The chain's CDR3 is CASSQELAGGVPYEQYF. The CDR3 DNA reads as TGCGCCAGCAGCCAAGAACTAGCGGGGGGTGTCCCCTACGAGCAGTACTTC.

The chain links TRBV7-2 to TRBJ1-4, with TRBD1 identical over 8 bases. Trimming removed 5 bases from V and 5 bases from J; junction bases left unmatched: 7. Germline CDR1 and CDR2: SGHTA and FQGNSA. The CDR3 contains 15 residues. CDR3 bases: TGTGCCAGCAGCCCCGGACAGGGCACCAATGAAAAACTGTTTTTT. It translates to CASSPGQGTNEKLFF.

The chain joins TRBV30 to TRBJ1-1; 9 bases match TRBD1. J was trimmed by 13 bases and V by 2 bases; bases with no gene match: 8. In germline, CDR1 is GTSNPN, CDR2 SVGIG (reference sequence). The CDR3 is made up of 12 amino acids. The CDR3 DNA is TGTGCCTGGAGTCCTCCGGGACAGGGTGGTTTCTTT. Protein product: CAWSPPGQGGFF.

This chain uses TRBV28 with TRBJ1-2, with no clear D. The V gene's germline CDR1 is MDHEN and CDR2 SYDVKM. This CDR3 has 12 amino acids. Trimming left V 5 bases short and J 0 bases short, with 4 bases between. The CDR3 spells CASSQANYGYTF. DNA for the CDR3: TGTGCCAGCAGTCAAGCTAACTATGGCTACACCTTC.

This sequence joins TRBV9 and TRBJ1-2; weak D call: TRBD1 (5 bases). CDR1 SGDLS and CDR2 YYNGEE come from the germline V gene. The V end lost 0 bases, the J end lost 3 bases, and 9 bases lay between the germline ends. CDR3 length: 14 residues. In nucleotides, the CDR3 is TGTGCCAGCAGCGTAGGGCAGGGCGACTATGGCTACACCTTC. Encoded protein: CASSVGQGDYGYTF.

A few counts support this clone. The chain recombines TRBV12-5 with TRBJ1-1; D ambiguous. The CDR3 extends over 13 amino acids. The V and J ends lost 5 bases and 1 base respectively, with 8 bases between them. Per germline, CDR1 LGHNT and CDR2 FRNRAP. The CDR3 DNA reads TGTGCTAGTGGTCCGGGCTCGAACACTGAAGCTTTCTTT. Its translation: CASGPGSNTEAFF.

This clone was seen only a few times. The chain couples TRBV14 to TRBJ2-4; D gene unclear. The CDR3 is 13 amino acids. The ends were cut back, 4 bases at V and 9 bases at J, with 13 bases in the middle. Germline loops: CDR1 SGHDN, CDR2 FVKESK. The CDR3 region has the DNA TGTGCCAGCAGCCTTCACGGTTCGGGCATTCAGTACTTC. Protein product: CASSLHGSGIQYF.

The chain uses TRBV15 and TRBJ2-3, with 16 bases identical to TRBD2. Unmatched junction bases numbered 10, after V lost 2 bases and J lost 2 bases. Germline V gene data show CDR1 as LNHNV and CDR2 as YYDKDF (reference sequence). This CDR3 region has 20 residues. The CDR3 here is CATSRFGTSGGAVDTDTQYF. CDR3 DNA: TGTGCCACCAGCAGATTTGGGACTAGCGGGGGGGCCGTAGACACAGATACGCAGTATTTT.

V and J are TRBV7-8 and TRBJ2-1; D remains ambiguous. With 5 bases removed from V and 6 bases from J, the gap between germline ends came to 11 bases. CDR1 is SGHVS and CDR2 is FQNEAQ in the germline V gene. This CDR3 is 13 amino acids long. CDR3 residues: CASSPSKGNEQFF. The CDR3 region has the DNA TGTGCCAGCAGCCCTTCGAAAGGCAATGAGCAGTTCTTC. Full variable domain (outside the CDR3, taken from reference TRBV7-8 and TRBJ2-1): GAGVSQSPRYKVAKRGQDVALRCDPISGHVSLFWYQQALGQGPEFLTYFQNEAQLDKSGLPSDRFFAERPEGSVSTLKIQRTQQEDSAVYLCASSPSKGNEQFFGPGTRLTVL.

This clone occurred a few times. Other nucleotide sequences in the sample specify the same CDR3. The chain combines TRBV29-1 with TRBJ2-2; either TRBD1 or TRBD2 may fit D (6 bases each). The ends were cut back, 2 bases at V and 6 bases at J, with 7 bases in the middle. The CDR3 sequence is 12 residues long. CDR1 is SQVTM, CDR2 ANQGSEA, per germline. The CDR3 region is CSVERGPGELFF. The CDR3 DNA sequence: TGCAGCGTTGAACGGGGGCCCGGGGAGCTGTTTTTT.

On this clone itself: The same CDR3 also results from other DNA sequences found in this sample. Written as DNA, the CDR3 is TGCAGCGTTGGAGGTGGGGAGCAGTACTTC. As protein: CSVGGGEQYF. This rearrangement joins TRBV29-1 to TRBJ2-7, with D unclear. V lost 4 bases to trimming and J lost 7 bases, with 8 bases between them. The germline gives CDR1 SQVTM, CDR2 ANQGSEA. CDR3 size: 10 residues.